Listed below are T cell receptor beta chains from one sample, sequenced in a study of blood T cell repertoires in COVID-19. The repertoire was sequenced with immunoSEQ multiplex PCR; TCRdb's copy has only in-frame clones and lacks some. The repertoire holds tens of thousands of clones, with 90% to 95% as singletons. The sample comprised peripheral blood. These receptors all stem from a human donor in a cohort sampled during active COVID-19. CDR3s include the opening cysteine and the closing phenylalanine or tryptophan. The D gene is left open where the match is weak. Expanded clones are given a class, and other clones once, few, many or no size at all.

d_call,clone_size,v_call,j_call,cdr3_nt,cdr3_aa
TRBD1,-,TRBV12-3/TRBV12-4,TRBJ1-2,TGTGCCAGCAGGCAACAGGGGACCTATGGCTACACCTTC,CASRQQGTYGYTF
-,few,TRBV6-1,TRBJ1-5,TGTGCCAGCAGTGAAAGCACCCCCAATCAGCCCCAGCATTTT,CASSESTPNQPQHF
TRBD1,-,TRBV6-6,TRBJ2-5,TGTGCCTGTCTCACATCCGGACAGGGAGAAGAGACCCAGTACTTC,CACLTSGQGEETQYF
-,-,TRBV12-3/TRBV12-4,TRBJ2-1,TGTGCCAGCAGTCAACTACTAGCAGCTGAGCAGTTCTTC,CASSQLLAAEQFF
-,-,TRBV30,TRBJ1-1,TGTGCCTGGAGTGTCATCTCAGGGAACACTGAAGCTTTCTTT,CAWSVISGNTEAFF
-,-,TRBV3-1/TRBV3-2,TRBJ1-6,TGTGCCAGCAGCCAAGGGGGCCACGACCACTTT,CASSQGGHDHF
-,-,TRBV2,TRBJ1-1,TGTGCCAGCGGCAGAATGAACACTGAAGCTTTCTTT,CASGRMNTEAFF
TRBD1,-,TRBV19,TRBJ1-1,TGTGCCAGTAGTATAGGTGGGACAGGGAACACTGAAGCTTTCTTT,CASSIGGTGNTEAFF
-,-,TRBV7-2,TRBJ1-1,TGTGCCAGCAGCTCAGGTGGAGGATTATCAGAAGCTTTCTTT,CASSSGGGLSEAFF
-,-,TRBV7-8,TRBJ1-1,TGTGCCAGCAGCTTAAACTTTTGGCAGGGAAAAGCTTTCTTT,CASSLNFWQGKAFF
-,-,TRBV4-3,TRBJ1-1,TGCGCCAGCAGCCAAGATAGTATCACTGAAGCTTTCTTT,CASSQDSITEAFF
-,-,TRBV19,TRBJ1-5,TGTGCCAGTAGTATAGTGGAGGGTGTGGGAAATCAGCCCCAGCATTTT,CASSIVEGVGNQPQHF
TRBD2,-,TRBV27,TRBJ2-1,TGTGCCAGCAGGTCACCTGGGACTAGCGCTTACAATGAGCAGTTCTTC,CASRSPGTSAYNEQFF
-,-,TRBV6-5,TRBJ1-5,TGTGCCACCGAACCCCTAGACTATAGCAATCAGCCCCAGCATTTT,CATEPLDYSNQPQHF
-,-,TRBV9,TRBJ2-3,TGTGCCAGCAGCGGCGGGACAGATACGCAGTATTTT,CASSGGTDTQYF
-,-,TRBV5-1,TRBJ1-4,TGCGCCAGCAGGGGCACACGGGGATCTAATGAAAAACTGTTTTTT,CASRGTRGSNEKLFF
-,once,TRBV14,TRBJ2-2,TGTGCCAGCAGCTCGAGAGGACTACCCACCGGGGAGCTGTTTTTT,CASSSRGLPTGELFF
TRBD1,-,TRBV28,TRBJ1-6,TGTGCCAGCAGTTCCGGACAGGGAGGTCGGTCCTATAATTCACCCCTCCACTTT,CASSSGQGGRSYNSPLHF
-,-,TRBV18,TRBJ2-5,TGTGCCAGCTCACCGACAGTCGGATACGGAGAGACCCAGTACTTC,CASSPTVGYGETQYF
TRBD1,-,TRBV19,TRBJ2-5,TGTGCCAGTAGTCCCCTGGACAGGGGGAGAGAAGAGACCCAGTACTTC,CASSPLDRGREETQYF
-,-,TRBV10-3,TRBJ2-2,TGTGCCATCAGTGTGTGGCAGGTCGCCGGGGAGCTGTTTTTT,CAISVWQVAGELFF
-,-,TRBV6-5,TRBJ1-2,TGTGCCACCCATCGGGGTGGACTTGGCTATGGCTACACCTTC,CATHRGGLGYGYTF
TRBD2,-,TRBV5-1,TRBJ2-1,TGCGCCAGCAGCTTACGACTAGCGGGAGGAAGCGAGCAGTTCTTC,CASSLRLAGGSEQFF
-,-,TRBV30,TRBJ2-1,TGTGCCTGGATGGGGGCCGATCGGACTTACAATGAGCAGTTCTTC,CAWMGADRTYNEQFF
-,-,TRBV27,TRBJ1-2,TGTGCCAGCAGTCTTACCCAGGACAGATATGGCTACACCTTC,CASSLTQDRYGYTF
-,-,TRBV9,TRBJ1-2,TGTGCCAGCAGCTTAAGGACAGTAGCTAACTATGGCTACACCTTC,CASSLRTVANYGYTF
-,-,TRBV4-1,TRBJ1-2,TGCGCCAGCAGCCAGGGTGGGGCCCGGGGCTACACCTTC,CASSQGGARGYTF
TRBD1,-,TRBV10-3,TRBJ2-1,TGTGCCACCGACAGGGGAGGTTCTTACGATGAGCAGTTCTTC,CATDRGGSYDEQFF
TRBD2,-,TRBV30,TRBJ2-3,TGTGCCTGGAGTGTTAAAGCGGGAGCAGATACGCAGTATTTT,CAWSVKAGADTQYF
TRBD1,-,TRBV10-3,TRBJ2-3,TGTGCCATCAGGGAGACAGGGCGGACAGATACGCAGTATTTT,CAIRETGRTDTQYF
-,-,TRBV18,TRBJ1-1,TGTGCCAGCTCACCTTTTACAGGGTCCAACACTGAAGCTTTCTTT,CASSPFTGSNTEAFF
-,-,TRBV3-1/TRBV3-2,TRBJ1-5,TGTGCCAGCAGCCAAGGTCCAGGGAATCAGCCCCAGCATTTT,CASSQGPGNQPQHF
-,-,TRBV2,TRBJ1-2,TGTGCCAGCAGGACAGGACGCAACTATGGCTACACCTTC,CASRTGRNYGYTF
-,-,TRBV5-6,TRBJ1-2,TGTGCCAGCAGCTTGAGTCGACGGACTCCCTATGGCTACACCTTC,CASSLSRRTPYGYTF
-,-,TRBV3-1/TRBV3-2,TRBJ2-2,TGTGCCAGCAGCCACGGGGTTCTGAACGGGGAGCTGTTTTTT,CASSHGVLNGELFF
TRBD1,-,TRBV2,TRBJ1-5,TGTGCCAGCAGTCTACAGGGGGCGCGGGGGGGGCAGCCCCAGCATTTT,CASSLQGARGGQPQHF
-,-,TRBV2,TRBJ1-2,TGTGCCAGCAGTGCCCAAAACTATGGCTACACCTTC,CASSAQNYGYTF
TRBD2,-,TRBV9,TRBJ2-3,TGTGCCAGCAGCGCAGGACTAGCAGCAGATACGCAGTATTTT,CASSAGLAADTQYF
TRBD2,few,TRBV6-5,TRBJ2-3,TGTGCCAGCAGATGGACTAGCGGGCGCACAGATACGCAGTATTTT,CASRWTSGRTDTQYF
-,once,TRBV10-3,TRBJ2-1,TGTGCCATCAGTGAGCTGATAGGACAGGAGCAGTTCTTC,CAISELIGQEQFF
-,-,TRBV10-3,TRBJ1-4,TGTGCCATCAGTGAGCCACCGGCTAATGAAAAACTGTTTTTT,CAISEPPANEKLFF
TRBD1,-,TRBV3-1/TRBV3-2,TRBJ1-2,TGTGCCAGCAGACCGACTCGGGACAGCTATGGCTACACCTTC,CASRPTRDSYGYTF
-,-,TRBV3-1/TRBV3-2,TRBJ1-5,TGTGCCAGCAGCCAAGGAGGGCAGTCTAGCAATCAGCCCCAGCATTTT,CASSQGGQSSNQPQHF
-,once,TRBV3-1/TRBV3-2,TRBJ1-4,TGTGCCAGCAGCCAAGATTTGCCAGGCTCAACTAATGAAAAACTGTTTTTT,CASSQDLPGSTNEKLFF
TRBD1,-,TRBV7-2,TRBJ2-1,TGTGCCAGCAGCATTACCGGGACAGGGGTTTACAATGAGCAGTTCTTC,CASSITGTGVYNEQFF
-,once,TRBV30,TRBJ2-5,TGTGCCTGGAGTGTTAGCGGAGTATACCAAGAGACCCAGTACTTC,CAWSVSGVYQETQYF
-,-,TRBV7-9,TRBJ2-1,TGTGCCAGCAGCTTAGTTCAGGCCATCTCCTACAATGAGCAGTTCTTC,CASSLVQAISYNEQFF
-,-,TRBV19,TRBJ2-2,TGTGCCAGTAGTGCAGGTGGCCTCACCGGGGAGCTGTTTTTT,CASSAGGLTGELFF
TRBD1,-,TRBV27,TRBJ1-1,TGTGCCAGCAGTGACTGGGACAGGGGGTTTGCTGAAGCTTTCTTT,CASSDWDRGFAEAFF
TRBD2,-,TRBV7-2,TRBJ2-3,TGTGCCAGCAGCTTAGGGGGACTAGCGGATACTAGCACAGATACGCAGTATTTT,CASSLGGLADTSTDTQYF
-,-,TRBV19,TRBJ2-1,TGTGCCAGTAGCCTACAAGGGGGTGAGCAGTTCTTC,CASSLQGGEQFF
-,-,TRBV7-9,TRBJ1-5,TGTGCCAGCAGCTTAGGGCAGAATCAGCCCCAGCATTTT,CASSLGQNQPQHF
-,few,TRBV28,TRBJ1-1,TGTGCCAGCAGTAGGGAGACGGTGAACACTGAAGCTTTCTTT,CASSRETVNTEAFF